The 24 T cell receptor beta chains below come from one sample, sequenced in a study of early T cells in non-severe SARS-CoV-2 infection (dated by TCRdb to the early 2020s). Library method: 5' RACE. TCRdb records NextSeq 500 as the sequencer. The raw public data were reprocessed by TCRdb itself: fastp quality trimming at Q25, MiXCR clonotype calling, in-frame beta chains only. Rows merge per CDR3 protein into single entries with the most common DNA and genes. The sample includes 80,000 or so distinct CDR3 sequences, with roughly an eighth observed a single time. Roughly 3.1% of the sample belongs to the ten largest clones. The sample taken for sequencing was whole blood. These receptors came from an adult who was a healthcare worker with PCR-confirmed SARS-CoV-2 infection or an uninfected control (not recorded which).

The rearrangement joins TRBV12-3 or TRBV12-4 to TRBJ1-2; D uncertain. This CDR3 spans 13 amino acids. Trimming stripped 2 bases from V and 8 bases from J, with 12 bases between. CDR3 amino acids: CASSLLTATGYTF. The CDR3 nucleotides read TGTGCCAGCAGTTTACTAACAGCTACGGGCTACACCTTC.

This clonotype has a count of ten or more. This chain uses TRBV20-1 with TRBJ1-1; tentatively, D is TRBD1 (6 bases). The CDR3 has 13 residues. From germline, CDR1 is DFQATT and CDR2 SNEGSKA (reference sequence). The V and J ends lost 1 base and 3 bases respectively, with 9 bases between them. CDR3 region: CSARARGDTEAFF. The CDR3 DNA reads as TGCAGTGCTAGAGCCAGGGGTGACACTGAAGCTTTCTTT.

This clonotype came up many times. The chain carries TRBV9 and TRBJ1-4, with TRBD1 matching over 10 bases. The CDR3 consists of 16 residues. From germline, CDR1 is SGDLS and CDR2 YYNGEE. With V trimmed by 1 base and J by 8 bases, 8 bases remained unmatched. For the CDR3, the DNA is TGTGCCAGCAGCGTATCCGGACAGGGGGTAGGAGAAAAACTGTTTTTT. The encoded protein is CASSVSGQGVGEKLFF.

The chain links TRBV29-1 to TRBJ1-1; possible D gene TRBD1, 5 bases. Trimming removed 7 bases from V and 2 bases from J, with 8 bases in between. The length of the CDR3 is 11 residues. Germline CDR1 SQVTM, CDR2 ANQGSEA. The CDR3 sequence is CSGGPNTEAFF. In DNA, the CDR3 is TGCAGCGGGGGCCCCAACACTGAAGCTTTCTTT.

Ten or more counts support this clonotype. V is TRBV12-3 or TRBV12-4 and J is TRBJ2-2; 10 nucleotides match TRBD2. V lost 4 bases, J lost 6 bases, and 8 bases stayed unmatched. The CDR3 runs 16 residues. The CDR3 here is CASSSPLAGEAGELFF. The CDR3, as DNA: TGTGCCAGCAGTTCCCCTCTAGCGGGGGAAGCCGGGGAGCTGTTTTTT.

The chain joins TRBV28 to TRBJ2-1; D unclear. Trimming removed 5 bases at V and 0 bases at J, with 11 bases between. CDR1 and CDR2 from the germline V gene are MDHEN and SYDVKM. The CDR3 runs to 15 residues. The CDR3 is CASSPPASSYNEQFF. The CDR3 nucleotides read TGTGCCAGCAGTCCGCCGGCAAGCTCCTACAATGAGCAGTTCTTC. The variable domain in full, with the rest retrieved from reference TRBV28 and TRBJ2-1, is DVKVTQSSRYLVKRTGEKVFLECVQDMDHENMFWYRQDPGLGLRLIYFSYDVKMKEKGDIPEGYSVSREKKERFSLILESASTNQTSMYLCASSPPASSYNEQFFGPGTRLTVL.

This clonotype was observed at least ten times. The V and J genes are TRBV13 and TRBJ2-3, with D possibly matching TRBD1 (5 bases). Germline assignment: CDR1 PRHDT and CDR2 FYEKMQ (reference sequence). The CDR3 is 15 residues long. V lost 2 bases and J 2 bases, leaving 11 bases between the germline ends. Written as DNA, the CDR3 is TGTGCCAGCAGCTTAAGGGCAGGGTTCACAGATACGCAGTATTTT. Its protein product is CASSLRAGFTDTQYF.

V usage is TRBV2 and J usage is TRBJ2-3; the D is unclear. The germline V gene encodes CDR1 SNHLY and CDR2 FYNNEI. There are 12 residues in the CDR3. Deletions cut 4 bases from V and 4 bases from J, with 6 bases between. The CDR3 DNA is TGTGCCAGCAGTGTCGGGCCAGATACGCAGTATTTT. This codes for CASSVGPDTQYF.

This clonotype was seen ten or more times. In DNA form, the CDR3 reads TGTGCCAGCAGTCGGGGATCGGTCTCCTACGAGCAGTACTTC. Translating it yields CASSRGSVSYEQYF. The chain carries TRBV12-3 or TRBV12-4 and TRBJ2-7, with a tentative D call TRBD2 (5 bases). With 5 bases removed from V and 0 bases from J, the gap between germline ends came to 11 bases. This CDR3 is built from 14 residues.

The chain combines TRBV6-2 or TRBV6-3 with TRBJ1-1; D is unresolved. The CDR3 length is 15 residues. Between the trimmed V and J ends, which lost 5 bases and 0 bases, there was a span of 13 bases. Germline values: CDR1 MNHEY, CDR2 SVGEGT. The CDR3 coding sequence is TGTGCCAGCAGTAAATATCAGGACTTGAACACTGAAGCTTTCTTT. It is translated as CASSKYQDLNTEAFF.

V and J are TRBV9 and TRBJ1-2; maybe TRBD1 (5 bases). The CDR3 runs 14 residues. Germline CDR1 and CDR2: SGDLS and YYNGEE. V was shortened by 0 bases and J by 4 bases, with 10 bases between the two germline ends. The DNA of the CDR3 is TGTGCCAGCAGCGTAGGACAGACCGGCTATGGCTACACCTTC. It translates to CASSVGQTGYGYTF.

This clonotype was seen a few times. This sequence joins TRBV5-1 and TRBJ2-7; D might be TRBD2 (7 bases). The CDR3 is 14 residues long. Trimming cost V 2 bases and J 5 bases, with 14 bases left between them. CDR1 and CDR2 (germline): SGHRS, YFSETQ. The CDR3 region has the DNA TGCGCCAGCAGCTTAGCCAGCGGGACAAACGAGCAGTACTTC. Translation gives CASSLASGTNEQYF.

The chain has TRBV5-1 and TRBJ2-3, with a weak D call TRBD2 (5 bases). Germline loops: CDR1 SGHRS, CDR2 YFSETQ. This CDR3 spans 15 amino acids. Deletions cut 0 bases from V and 0 bases from J, with 8 bases between. The CDR3, as DNA: TGCGCCAGCAGCTTGGAGCGGACTAGCACAGATACGCAGTATTTT. It encodes CASSLERTSTDTQYF.

This clonotype was picked up many times. The gene calls are TRBV12-3 or TRBV12-4 and TRBJ1-1; possible D gene TRBD1, 6 bases. Trimming removed 6 bases from V and 0 bases from J, with 17 bases in between. This CDR3 is built from 16 residues. This CDR3 reads CASSQTGNGMNTEAFF. The CDR3 bases are TGTGCCAGCAGCCAAACAGGGAATGGCATGAACACTGAAGCTTTCTTT.

Ten or more counts support this clonotype. This chain connects TRBV6-1 to TRBJ1-5; 10 positions match TRBD1. The CDR3 contains 17 residues. Trimming at V came to 1 base and at J to 1 base, leaving 4 bases not matched to a gene. The germline V gene has CDR1 MNHNS and CDR2 SASEGT. CDR3 in amino acids: CASSEGGTGVSNQPQHF. CDR3 DNA: TGTGCCAGCAGTGAAGGTGGGACAGGGGTCAGCAATCAGCCCCAGCATTTT.

The table lists this clonotype with a few counts. The rearrangement uses TRBV6-5 and TRBJ2-5; 11 bases line up with TRBD2. The CDR3 is made up of 16 amino acids. V dropped 4 bases and J dropped 2; count of bases not matched to a gene: 6. Germline lookup yields CDR1 MNHEY and CDR2 SVGAGI. CDR3: CASSFTGTSGQETQYF. CDR3 in DNA: TGTGCCAGCAGTTTTACCGGGACTAGCGGACAAGAGACCCAGTACTTC.

V usage is TRBV9 and J usage is TRBJ2-5; 11 bases match TRBD2. The germline V gene has CDR1 SGDLS and CDR2 YYNGEE. Unmatched junction bases numbered 6, after V lost 4 bases and J lost 1 base. The CDR3 runs to 16 residues. The CDR3 DNA reads as TGTGCCAGCAGCTTGCGACTAGCGGGGAGCCAAGAGACCCAGTACTTC. Translating gives CASSLRLAGSQETQYF.

V and J are TRBV20-1 and TRBJ2-3; 8 nucleotides line up with TRBD2. Germline V gene data show CDR1 as DFQATT and CDR2 as SNEGSKA (reference sequence). V lost 4 bases, J lost 2 bases, and 5 bases stayed unmatched. The length of the CDR3 is 14 residues. The CDR3: CSAKAGVTTDTQYF. DNA for the CDR3: TGCAGTGCTAAAGCGGGAGTCACCACAGATACGCAGTATTTT.

CDR3 nucleotide sequence: TGCGCCAGCAGCCAAGAAGGGCAGTACTACGAGCAGTACTTC. It yields the protein CASSQEGQYYEQYF. The chain carries TRBV4-1 and TRBJ2-7; D remains unclear. Germline CDR1 and CDR2: MGHRA and YSYEKL. Trimming removed 0 bases from V and 3 bases from J, with 9 bases in between. This CDR3 is 14 amino acids long.

Written as DNA, the CDR3 is TGTGCCAGCGGTAGAATGACTAGCGGTACGCAGTATTTT. Translation: CASGRMTSGTQYF. V usage is TRBV6-6 and J usage is TRBJ2-3; 9 bases align to TRBD2. Germline loops: CDR1 MNHNY, CDR2 SVGAGI (reference sequence). The V segment lost 8 bases and the J segment 8 bases; nucleotides outside the gene matches: 8. The CDR3 is 13 residues long.

The sample holds a few counts of this clonotype. V is TRBV6-5 and J is TRBJ2-3; the match to TRBD2 covers 8 bases. The CDR3 is made up of 14 amino acids. Germline V gives CDR1 MNHEY, CDR2 SVGAGI. The junction had 6 bases not matched to a gene; V was cut back by 6 bases and J by 4 bases. The CDR3 sequence is CASRGLGRPDTQYF. The CDR3 region has the DNA TGTGCCAGCAGGGGACTAGGGCGTCCAGATACGCAGTATTTT.

In its sample, this clonotype was seen a few times. The rearrangement uses TRBV6-6 and TRBJ1-5; D is perhaps TRBD1 (5 bases). Trimming removed 0 bases from V and 4 bases from J, with 10 bases in between. Germline CDR1 is MNHNY and CDR2 is SVGAGI (reference sequence). The CDR3 length is 15 residues. The CDR3 region is CASSYSAGYNQPQHF. The DNA of the CDR3 is TGTGCCAGCAGTTACTCGGCAGGGTATAATCAGCCCCAGCATTTT.

In its sample, this clonotype was seen many times. The gene calls are TRBV7-8 and TRBJ2-5, with TRBD2 matching over 10 bases. The germline CDR1 and CDR2 sequences are SGHVS and FQNEAQ. The CDR3 runs to 18 residues. V dropped 5 bases and J dropped 5; count of bases not matched to a gene: 17. The CDR3 bases are TGTGCCAGCAGCCGACGGCTAGCGGGAGCGGGGGGCGGGGAGACCCAGTACTTC. It yields the protein CASSRRLAGAGGGETQYF.

This sequence joins TRBV30 and TRBJ1-5, with D possibly TRBD1 on 6 matching bases. Germline V gene data show CDR1 as GTSNPN and CDR2 as SVGIG (reference sequence). The CDR3 contains 15 residues. V shed 1 base and J shed 0 bases, with 10 bases lying between them. CDR3 region: CAWSGGQYSNQPQHF. In DNA form, the CDR3 reads TGTGCCTGGAGTGGAGGACAGTATAGCAATCAGCCCCAGCATTTT.